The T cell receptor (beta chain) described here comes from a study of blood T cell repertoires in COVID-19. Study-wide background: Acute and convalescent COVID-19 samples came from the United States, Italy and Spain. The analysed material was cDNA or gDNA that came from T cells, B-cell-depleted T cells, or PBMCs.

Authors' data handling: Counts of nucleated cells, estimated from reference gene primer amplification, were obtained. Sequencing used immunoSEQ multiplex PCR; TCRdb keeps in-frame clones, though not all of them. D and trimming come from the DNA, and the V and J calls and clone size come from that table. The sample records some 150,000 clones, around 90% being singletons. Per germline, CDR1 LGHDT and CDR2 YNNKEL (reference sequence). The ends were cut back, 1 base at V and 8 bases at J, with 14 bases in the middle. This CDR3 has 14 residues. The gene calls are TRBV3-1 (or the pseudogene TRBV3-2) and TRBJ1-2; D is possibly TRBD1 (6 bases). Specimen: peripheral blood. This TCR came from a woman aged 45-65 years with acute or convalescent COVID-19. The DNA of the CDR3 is TGTGCCAGCAGCCAAGGTGCAGGGGTCGGCGGCTACACCTTC. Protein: CASSQGAGVGGYTF.